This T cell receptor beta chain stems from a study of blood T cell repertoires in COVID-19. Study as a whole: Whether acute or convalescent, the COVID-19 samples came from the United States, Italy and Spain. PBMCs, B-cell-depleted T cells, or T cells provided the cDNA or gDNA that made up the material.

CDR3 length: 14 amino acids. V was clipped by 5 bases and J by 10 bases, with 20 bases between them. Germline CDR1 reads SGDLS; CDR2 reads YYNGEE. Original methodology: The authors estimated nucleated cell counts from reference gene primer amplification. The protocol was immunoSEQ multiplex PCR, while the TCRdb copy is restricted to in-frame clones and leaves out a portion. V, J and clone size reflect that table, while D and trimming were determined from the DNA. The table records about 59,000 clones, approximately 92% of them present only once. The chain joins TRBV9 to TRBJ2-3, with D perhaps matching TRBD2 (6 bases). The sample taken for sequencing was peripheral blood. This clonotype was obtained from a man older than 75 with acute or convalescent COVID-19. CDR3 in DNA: TGTGCCAGCAGGAAACAGCTTTCGGAGGGTCCGCAGTATTTT. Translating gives CASRKQLSEGPQYF.